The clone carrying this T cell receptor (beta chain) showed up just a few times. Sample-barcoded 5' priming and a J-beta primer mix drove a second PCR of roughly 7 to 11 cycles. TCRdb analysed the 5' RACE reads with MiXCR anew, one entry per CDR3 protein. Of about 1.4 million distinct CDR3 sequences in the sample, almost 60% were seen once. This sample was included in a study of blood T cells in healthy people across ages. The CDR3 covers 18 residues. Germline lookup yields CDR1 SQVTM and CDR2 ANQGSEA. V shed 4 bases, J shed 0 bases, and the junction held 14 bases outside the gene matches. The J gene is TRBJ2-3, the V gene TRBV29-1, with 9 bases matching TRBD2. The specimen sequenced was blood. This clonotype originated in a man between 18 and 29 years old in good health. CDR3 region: CSVVPLAGLASSTDTQYF. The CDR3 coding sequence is TGCAGCGTTGTCCCCCTAGCGGGACTCGCCTCTAGCACAGATACGCAGTATTTT.